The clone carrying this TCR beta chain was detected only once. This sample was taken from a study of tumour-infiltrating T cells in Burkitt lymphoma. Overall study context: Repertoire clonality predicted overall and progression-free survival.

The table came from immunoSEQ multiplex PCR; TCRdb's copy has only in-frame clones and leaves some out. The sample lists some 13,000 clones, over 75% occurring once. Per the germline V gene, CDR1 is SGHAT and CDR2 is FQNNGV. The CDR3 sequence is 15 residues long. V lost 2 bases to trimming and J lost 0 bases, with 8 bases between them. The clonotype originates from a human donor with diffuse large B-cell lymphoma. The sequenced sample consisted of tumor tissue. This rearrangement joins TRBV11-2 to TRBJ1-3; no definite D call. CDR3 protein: CASSLFLVSGNTIYF. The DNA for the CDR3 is TGTGCCAGCAGCTTATTTCTGGTCTCTGGAAACACCATATATTTT.